The 24 T cell receptor beta chains given below trace back to one sample, sequenced in a study of blood T cell repertoires in COVID-19. Using immunoSEQ multiplex PCR, the repertoire was profiled, and TCRdb retains in-frame clones only, with some absent. The repertoire has approximately 300,000 clones, around nine tenths of them found once; the top ten carry approximately 6.8%. The sequencing input was peripheral blood. These receptors were obtained from a woman aged 25 to 45 with COVID-19, enrolled during active disease.

The J gene is TRBJ2-3, the V gene TRBV7-8, with 14 bases matching TRBD2. CDR1 is SGHVS, CDR2 FQNEAQ, per germline. There are 17 residues in the CDR3. The trim removed 0 bases at V and 8 bases at J, leaving 7 bases unmatched. CDR3 amino acids: CASSLAGTSGGRGTQYF. Here the CDR3 DNA reads TGTGCCAGCAGCTTAGCCGGGACTAGCGGGGGTCGGGGTACGCAGTATTTT.

This clone was detected only once. The chain couples TRBV27 to TRBJ1-5; tentative D call: TRBD1 (6 bases). With 3 bases removed from V and 5 bases from J, the gap between germline ends came to 14 bases. The CDR3 covers 15 residues. CDR1 is MNHEY, CDR2 SMNVEV, per germline (reference sequence). CDR3 residues: CASSFFLGADQPQHF. CDR3 nucleotide sequence: TGTGCCAGCAGTTTTTTTTTGGGGGCAGATCAGCCCCAGCATTTT.

The chain carries TRBV6-2 or TRBV6-3 and TRBJ2-1, with D possibly matching TRBD2 (5 bases). The CDR3 runs to 14 residues. Trimming removed 5 bases from V and 9 bases from J, with 17 bases in between. Per germline, CDR1 MNHEY and CDR2 SVGEGT. The CDR3 bases are TGTGCCAGCAGTCCGTTAGGGCCACGGGGTGAGCAGTTCTTC. Translating gives CASSPLGPRGEQFF.

V and J are TRBV19 and TRBJ1-2; 10 bases are shared with TRBD1. The germline CDR1 and CDR2 sequences are LNHDA and SQIVND (reference sequence). After removal of 5 bases from V and 2 bases from J, the junction contained 8 bases not matched to a gene. CDR3 length equals 16 residues. The CDR3 bases are TGTGCCAGTAGTCCCCGGGACAGGGGAGGCAACTATGGCTACACCTTC. Protein product: CASSPRDRGGNYGYTF.

The gene calls are TRBV2 and TRBJ2-1; TRBD2 matches at 13 bases. V was pared by 6 bases and J by 5 bases, with 4 bases of the junction left unmatched. The CDR3 sequence is 15 residues long. Germline V CDR1 and CDR2: SNHLY, FYNNEI. The CDR3 DNA reads TGTGCCAGCAGGGGGACTAGCGGGACCCACAATGAGCAGTTCTTC. It specifies CASRGTSGTHNEQFF.

In this sample, this clone turned up once. This sequence joins TRBV7-9 and TRBJ2-3; no firm D call. Germline loops: CDR1 SEHNR, CDR2 FQNEAQ (reference sequence). V lost 5 bases to trimming and J lost 5 bases, with 2 bases between them. This CDR3 comprises 10 residues. CDR3 sequence: CASSQDTQYF. The CDR3 DNA follows: TGTGCCAGCAGCCAAGATACGCAGTATTTT.

On this clone itself: At one end, the junction sequence differs from germline, possibly due to a read error. The rearrangement joins TRBV7-7 to TRBJ2-3; D call uncertain. The germline V gene has CDR1 SSHAT and CDR2 FNYEAQ (reference sequence). The CDR3 is 14 amino acids. The chain's CDR3 is CASSLSQVADTQYF. The CDR3 nucleotides are TGTGCTAGCAGCTTAAGCCAGGTTGCAGATACGCAGTATTTT.

The gene calls are TRBV7-5 and TRBJ2-5; the table's D call of TRBD2 was not tested on the DNA. TRBV7-5 is termed a pseudogene. This CDR3 contains 16 residues. CDR3 nucleotide sequence: TGTGCCAGAAGCTCAAGGGTAGCGGGAGGGGAAGAGACCCAGTACTTC. Protein: CARSSRVAGGEETQYF.

This clone was seen a handful of times. The chain combines TRBV6-2 or TRBV6-3 with TRBJ2-7; D is unresolved. This CDR3 has 14 amino acids. Trimming removed 2 bases at V and 3 bases at J, with 11 bases between. The germline V gene has CDR1 MNHEY and CDR2 SVGEGT. The CDR3 loop reads CASSYPAARYEQYF. The CDR3 region has the DNA TGTGCCAGCAGTTACCCGGCGGCCCGCTACGAGCAGTACTTC.

The V and J genes are TRBV4-1 and TRBJ2-7; 11 positions match TRBD1. After removal of 2 bases from V and 7 bases from J, the junction contained 4 bases not matched to a gene. CDR1 MGHRA and CDR2 YSYEKL come from the germline V gene. The CDR3 spans 14 residues. For the CDR3, the DNA is TGCGCCAGCAGCCAACCGGGACAGGGGGTAGAGCAGTACTTC. Protein sequence: CASSQPGQGVEQYF.

J is TRBJ1-2 and V is TRBV4-3; D is unclear. Germline-derived CDR1 and CDR2 are LGHNA and YSLEER. The CDR3 runs to 15 residues. Trimming removed 0 bases from V and 4 bases from J, with 12 bases in between. The CDR3: CASSQDLERSYGYTF. The CDR3 DNA reads TGCGCCAGCAGCCAAGATCTAGAGCGAAGCTATGGCTACACCTTC.

This chain links TRBV30 with TRBJ2-3, with TRBD1 matching 12 bases. Trimming removed 5 bases from V and 3 bases from J; junction bases left unmatched: 6. The CDR3 consists of 15 residues. The germline V gene encodes CDR1 GTSNPN and CDR2 SVGIG (reference sequence). The CDR3, as DNA: TGTGCCTGGGGGACAGGGGGCATAGGAACAGATACGCAGTATTTT. Translated: CAWGTGGIGTDTQYF.

This chain links TRBV19 with TRBJ1-1, with D perhaps matching TRBD1 (6 bases). Germline V gene sequence: CDR1 LNHDA, CDR2 SQIVND (reference sequence). The CDR3 spans 18 residues. Trimming left V 5 bases short and J 0 bases short, with 22 bases between. The CDR3 reads CASSATGTIGFMNTEAFF. The CDR3 DNA is TGTGCCAGTAGTGCAACAGGGACCATCGGGTTTATGAACACTGAAGCTTTCTTT.

The CDR3: CASISLRDTIYF. The DNA of the CDR3 is TGTGCCAGTATCTCGCTTCGGGACACCATATATTTT. The chain couples TRBV19 to TRBJ1-3, with D unresolved. CDR3 length: 12 amino acids. The V end lost 7 bases, the J end lost 8 bases, and 12 bases lay between the germline ends. Germline assignment: CDR1 LNHDA and CDR2 SQIVND (reference sequence).

This clone was picked up a small number of times. V usage is TRBV27 and J usage is TRBJ1-6; TRBD1 matches 10 bases. V was pared by 5 bases and J by 6 bases, with 7 bases of the junction left unmatched. Germline CDR1 MNHEY, CDR2 SMNVEV (reference sequence). This CDR3 contains 16 residues. CDR3 nucleotide sequence: TGTGCCAGCAGTATCCGACAGGGGGCGACTAATTCACCCCTCCACTTT. Its protein is CASSIRQGATNSPLHF.

The chain has TRBV28 and TRBJ2-7; possibly TRBD2 for D (5 bases). CDR3 length: 11 amino acids. The germline V gene has CDR1 MDHEN and CDR2 SYDVKM. V lost 5 bases and J lost 4, with 6 bases in between. The CDR3 region has the DNA TGTGCCAGCAGTCCGGGATACGAGCAGTACTTC. It is translated as CASSPGYEQYF.

V usage is TRBV18 and J usage is TRBJ2-3; 15 bases match TRBD2. Losses at the gene ends were 3 bases for V and 5 bases for J; bases not matched to a gene: 3. The CDR3 is 16 residues long. Germline CDR1 is KGHSH and CDR2 is LQKENI. CDR3 in DNA: TGTGCCAGCTCACCGGGACTAGCGGGAGGCGAAGATACGCAGTATTTT. It codes for CASSPGLAGGEDTQYF.

V gene TRBV5-1 combines with J gene TRBJ2-7, with D maybe TRBD1 (6 bases). The CDR3 runs to 14 residues. Trimming removed 0 bases at V and 6 bases at J, with 13 bases between. CDR1 is SGHRS and CDR2 is YFSETQ in the germline V gene. DNA of the CDR3: TGCGCCAGCAGCTTGGAACAGGGTTTGAGCGAGCAGTACTTC. Its protein product is CASSLEQGLSEQYF.

The chain recombines TRBV7-2 with TRBJ2-2, with D unresolved. Trimming took 2 bases from V and 6 from J, leaving 10 bases between them. The V gene's germline CDR1 is SGHTA and CDR2 FQGNSA. The CDR3 length is 14 residues. CDR3 sequence reads: CASSLRVIPGELFF. CDR3 DNA sequence: TGTGCCAGCAGCTTACGGGTTATCCCCGGGGAGCTGTTTTTT.

The chain employs TRBV7-2 and TRBJ2-7; 7 bases agree with TRBD2. CDR1 and CDR2 from the germline V gene are SGHTA and FQGNSA. V gave up 1 base and J gave up 0 bases; unmatched junction bases: 6. There are 16 residues in the CDR3. The CDR3 is CASSLGISGYSYEQYF. CDR3 nucleotide sequence: TGTGCCAGCAGCTTAGGTATTAGCGGGTACTCCTACGAGCAGTACTTC.

The V call is TRBV29-1, the J call TRBJ1-2; 8 positions agree with TRBD1. Losses at the gene ends were 4 bases for V and 5 bases for J; bases not matched to a gene: 9. Germline CDR1 reads SQVTM; CDR2 reads ANQGSEA. The CDR3 sequence is 14 residues long. The CDR3 reads CSVVPDREGYGYTF. Written as DNA, the CDR3 is TGCAGCGTTGTACCGGACAGGGAGGGGTATGGCTACACCTTC.

The chain couples TRBV7-6 to TRBJ2-2; the D gene is possibly TRBD2 (6 bases). V shed 5 bases and J shed 6 bases, with 13 bases lying between them. Germline V lookup: CDR1 SGHVS, CDR2 FNYEAQ. CDR3 length: 14 amino acids. CDR3 loop: CASSQEWGAGELFF. CDR3 DNA sequence: TGTGCCAGCAGCCAAGAGTGGGGGGCCGGGGAGCTGTTTTTT.

The chain combines TRBV7-9 with TRBJ2-7, with 7 bases that match TRBD1. The CDR3 totals 16 residues. With V trimmed by 5 bases and J by 0 bases, 10 bases remained unmatched. Germline V gene lookup returns CDR1 SEHNR and CDR2 FQNEAQ (reference sequence). The DNA of the CDR3 is TGTGCCAGCAGCCCGAAGGGGTGGGACAGCTCCTACGAGCAGTACTTC. Translating gives CASSPKGWDSSYEQYF. The full variable domain, with the rest looked up from reference TRBV7-9 and TRBJ2-7, is DTGVSQNPRHKITKRGQNVTFRCDPISEHNRLYWYRQTLGQGPEFLTYFQNEAQLEKSRLLSDRFSAERPKGSFSTLEIQRTEQGDSAMYLCASSPKGWDSSYEQYFGPGTRLTVT.

The chain recombines TRBV5-1 with TRBJ1-3; 9 bases align to TRBD1. CDR3 length: 14 amino acids. In germline, CDR1 is SGHRS, CDR2 YFSETQ. V was clipped by 2 bases and J by 6 bases; unmatched bases: 3. DNA of the CDR3: TGCGCCAGCAGCTTAACAGGGGGCGAAAACACCATATATTTT. This translates into CASSLTGGENTIYF.